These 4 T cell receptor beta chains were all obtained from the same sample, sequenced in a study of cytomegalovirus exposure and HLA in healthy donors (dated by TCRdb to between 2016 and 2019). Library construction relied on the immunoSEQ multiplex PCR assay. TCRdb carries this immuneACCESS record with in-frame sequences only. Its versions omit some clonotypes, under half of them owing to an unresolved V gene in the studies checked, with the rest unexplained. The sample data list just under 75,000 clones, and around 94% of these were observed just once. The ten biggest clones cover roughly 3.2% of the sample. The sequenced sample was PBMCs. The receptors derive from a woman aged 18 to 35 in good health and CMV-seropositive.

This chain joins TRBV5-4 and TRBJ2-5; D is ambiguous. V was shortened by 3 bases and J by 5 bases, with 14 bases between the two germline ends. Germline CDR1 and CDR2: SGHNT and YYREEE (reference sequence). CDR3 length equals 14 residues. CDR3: CASSSRSVDETQYF. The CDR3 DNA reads TGTGCCAGCAGCTCCAGGTCTGTAGACGAGACCCAGTACTTC.

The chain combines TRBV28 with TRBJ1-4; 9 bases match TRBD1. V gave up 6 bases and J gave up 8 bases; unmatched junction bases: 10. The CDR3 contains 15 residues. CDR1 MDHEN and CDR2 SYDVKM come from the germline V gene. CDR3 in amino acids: CASRPWDRVNEKLFF. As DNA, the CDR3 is TGTGCCAGCAGGCCCTGGGACAGGGTTAACGAAAAACTGTTTTTT.

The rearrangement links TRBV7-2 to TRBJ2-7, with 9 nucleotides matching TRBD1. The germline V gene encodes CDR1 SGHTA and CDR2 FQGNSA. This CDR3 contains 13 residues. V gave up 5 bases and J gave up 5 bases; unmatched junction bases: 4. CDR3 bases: TGTGCCAGCAGCAGGGACAGGGTCAACGAGCAGTACTTC. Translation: CASSRDRVNEQYF.

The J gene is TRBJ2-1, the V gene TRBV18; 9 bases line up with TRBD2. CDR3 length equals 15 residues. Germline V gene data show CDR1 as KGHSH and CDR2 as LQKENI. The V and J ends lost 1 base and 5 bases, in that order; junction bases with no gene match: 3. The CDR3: CASSPLAGANNEQFF. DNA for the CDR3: TGTGCCAGCTCACCACTAGCGGGGGCCAACAATGAGCAGTTCTTC.